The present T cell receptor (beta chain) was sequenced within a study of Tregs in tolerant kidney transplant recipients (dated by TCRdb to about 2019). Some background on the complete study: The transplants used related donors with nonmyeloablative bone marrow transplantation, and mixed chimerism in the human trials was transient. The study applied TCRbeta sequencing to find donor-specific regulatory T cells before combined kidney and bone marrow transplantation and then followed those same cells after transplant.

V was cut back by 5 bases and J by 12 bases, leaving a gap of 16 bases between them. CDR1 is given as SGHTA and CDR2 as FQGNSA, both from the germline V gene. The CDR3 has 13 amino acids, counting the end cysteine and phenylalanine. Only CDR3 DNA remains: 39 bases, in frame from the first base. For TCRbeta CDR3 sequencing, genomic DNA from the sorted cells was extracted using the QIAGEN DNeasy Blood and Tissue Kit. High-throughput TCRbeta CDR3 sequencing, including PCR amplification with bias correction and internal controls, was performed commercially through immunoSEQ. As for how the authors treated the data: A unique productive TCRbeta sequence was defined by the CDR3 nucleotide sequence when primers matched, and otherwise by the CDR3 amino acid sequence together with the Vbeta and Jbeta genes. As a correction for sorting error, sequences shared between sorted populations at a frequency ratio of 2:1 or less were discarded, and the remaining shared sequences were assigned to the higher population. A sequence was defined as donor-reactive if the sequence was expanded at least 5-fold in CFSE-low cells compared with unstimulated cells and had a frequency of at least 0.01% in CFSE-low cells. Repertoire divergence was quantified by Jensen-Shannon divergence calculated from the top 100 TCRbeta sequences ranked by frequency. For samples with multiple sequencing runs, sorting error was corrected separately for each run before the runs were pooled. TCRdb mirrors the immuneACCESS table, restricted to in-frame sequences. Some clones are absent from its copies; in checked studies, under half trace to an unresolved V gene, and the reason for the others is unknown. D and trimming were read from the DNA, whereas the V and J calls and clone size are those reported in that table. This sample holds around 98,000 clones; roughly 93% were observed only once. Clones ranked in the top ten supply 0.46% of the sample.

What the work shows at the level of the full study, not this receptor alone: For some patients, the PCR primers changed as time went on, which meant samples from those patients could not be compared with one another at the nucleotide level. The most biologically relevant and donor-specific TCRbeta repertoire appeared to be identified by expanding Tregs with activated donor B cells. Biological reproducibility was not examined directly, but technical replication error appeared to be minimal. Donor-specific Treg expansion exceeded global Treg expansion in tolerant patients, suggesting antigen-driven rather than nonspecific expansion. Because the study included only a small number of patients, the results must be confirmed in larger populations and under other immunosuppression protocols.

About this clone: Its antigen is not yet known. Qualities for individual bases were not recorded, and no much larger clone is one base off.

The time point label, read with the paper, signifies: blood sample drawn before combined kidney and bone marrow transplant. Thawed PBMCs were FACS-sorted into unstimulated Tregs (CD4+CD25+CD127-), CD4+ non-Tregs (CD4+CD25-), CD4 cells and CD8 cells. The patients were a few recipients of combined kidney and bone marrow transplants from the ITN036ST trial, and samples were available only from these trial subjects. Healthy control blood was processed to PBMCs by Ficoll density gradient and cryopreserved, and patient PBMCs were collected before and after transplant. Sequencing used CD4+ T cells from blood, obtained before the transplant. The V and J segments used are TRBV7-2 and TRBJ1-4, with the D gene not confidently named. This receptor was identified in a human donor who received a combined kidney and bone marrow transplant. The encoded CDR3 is CASSLRVGEELFF. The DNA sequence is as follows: TGTGCCAGCAGCCTTCGGGTCGGGGAGGAACTGTTTTTT. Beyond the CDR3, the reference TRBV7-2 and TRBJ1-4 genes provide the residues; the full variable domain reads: GAGVSQSPSNKVTEKGKDVELRCDPISGHTALYWYRQSLGQGLEFLIYFQGNSAPDKSGLPSDRFSAERTGGSVSTLTIQRTQQEDSAVYLCASSLRVGEELFFGSGTQLSVL.